Below, one TCR beta chain is given with its context. No antigen is known for it. These data are taken from a study of T cells after posttransplantation cyclophosphamide. TCRdb keeps only in-frame clones here, not all; method: immunoSEQ multiplex PCR. The table has approximately 18,000 clones, approximately 82% seen once. Points from the study as a whole: Donor-recipient repertoire similarity was low at 1-2 months, rising over year one. Blood and skin or GI T cell repertoires showed limited TRB overlap.

The CDR3 runs 13 residues. Germline V CDR1 and CDR2: LNHDA, SQIVND (reference sequence). V lost 2 bases to trimming and J lost 8 bases; unmatched junction nucleotides: 5. The chain links TRBV19 to TRBJ1-1; 7 bases match TRBD1. Sequencing used memory CD4+ T cells sorted from blood. This receptor was obtained from a man younger than 45 in good health and a related stem cell transplant donor. The chain's CDR3 is CASSINPGGEAFF. The DNA of the CDR3 is TGTGCCAGTAGTATAAATCCAGGGGGAGAAGCTTTCTTT. The full variable domain, with the rest looked up from reference TRBV19 and TRBJ1-1, is DGGITQSPKYLFRKEGQNVTLSCEQNLNHDAMYWYRQDPGQGLRLIYYSQIVNDFQKGDIAEGYSVSREKKESFPLTVTSAQKNPTAFYLCASSINPGGEAFFGQGTRLTVV.